The rows below give T cell receptor beta chains drawn from one sample of a study of regulatory T cells in long-lasting Graves disease. TCRdb called the multiplex PCR reads again in MiXCR, with one record for every CDR3 protein. Of hundreds of thousands of distinct CDR3 sequences listed, around 15% were seen once; the top ten hold about 17%. The same sample was also used in a study of T cells in Graves' hyperthyroidism and ophthalmopathy.

The input for sequencing was peripheral blood mononuclear cells (PBMCs), taken at new diagnosis, from a patient treated with antithyroid drugs. Receptors were obtained from a woman aged 30 to 39 with Graves disease. The CDR3 runs from the conserved cysteine through the conserved F or W. The D gene is left open where the match is weak. Clone size, where shown, is once, few, many, or a class for clones that have expanded.

j_call	clone_size	d_call	v_call	cdr3_aa	cdr3_nt
TRBJ1-5	.	TRBD1	TRBV4-1	CASSQADRSQPQHF	TGCGCCAGCAGCCAAGCGGACAGGAGTCAGCCCCAGCATTTT
TRBJ2-2	many	.	TRBV2	CASRQLPNTGELFF	TGTGCCAGCAGACAGCTCCCGAACACCGGGGAGCTGTTTTTT
TRBJ1-5	many	.	TRBV6-1	CASSGRVFNQPQHF	TGTGCCAGCAGTGGCCGGGTCTTCAATCAGCCCCAGCATTTT
TRBJ2-7	.	TRBD2	TRBV5-1	CASSPGTSTYNEQYF	TGCGCCAGCAGCCCCGGGACTAGTACGTACAATGAGCAGTACTTC
TRBJ2-2	many	.	TRBV11-1	CASSSGGTRKTGELFF	TGTGCCAGCAGCTCCGGAGGGACACGAAAGACCGGGGAGCTGTTTTTT
TRBJ2-1	.	.	TRBV6-1	CASSAEPREQFF	TGTGCCAGCAGTGCCGAACCCCGAGAGCAGTTCTTC
TRBJ2-2	.	TRBD2	TRBV9	CASSAGSGRDTGELFF	TGTGCCAGCAGCGCGGGAAGCGGGAGAGACACCGGGGAGCTGTTTTTT
TRBJ2-7	many	TRBD1	TRBV2	CASSVGQGANEQYF	TGTGCCAGCAGTGTCGGACAGGGGGCTAACGAGCAGTACTTC
TRBJ1-2	.	TRBD1	TRBV28	CASKGQVYGYTF	TGTGCCAGCAAAGGACAGGTCTATGGCTACACCTTC
TRBJ1-2	few	TRBD1	TRBV5-5	CASSLGQGLNYGYTF	TGTGCCAGCAGCCTCGGACAGGGTTTAAACTATGGCTACACCTTC
TRBJ1-4	.	.	TRBV30	CAWGLGHSGEKLFF	TGTGCCTGGGGCCTGGGGCACAGCGGGGAAAAACTGTTTTTT